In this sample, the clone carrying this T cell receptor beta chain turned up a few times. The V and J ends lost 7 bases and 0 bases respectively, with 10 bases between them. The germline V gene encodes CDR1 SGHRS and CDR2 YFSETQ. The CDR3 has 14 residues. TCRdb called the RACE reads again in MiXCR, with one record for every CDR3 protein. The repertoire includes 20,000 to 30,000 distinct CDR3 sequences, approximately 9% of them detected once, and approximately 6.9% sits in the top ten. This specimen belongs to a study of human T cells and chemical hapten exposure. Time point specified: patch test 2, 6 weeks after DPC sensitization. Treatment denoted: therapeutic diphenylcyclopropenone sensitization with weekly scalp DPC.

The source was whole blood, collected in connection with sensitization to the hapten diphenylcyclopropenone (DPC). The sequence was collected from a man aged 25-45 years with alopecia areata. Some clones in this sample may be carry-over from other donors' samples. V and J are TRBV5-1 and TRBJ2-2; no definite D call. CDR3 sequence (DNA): TGCGCCAGCCGAGATTCTGCGAACACCGGGGAGCTGTTTTTT. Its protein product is CASRDSANTGELFF.